This T cell receptor (beta chain) was identified in a study of high-grade serous ovarian cancer treatment subgroups. Study at large: Mean per sample: around 14,000 reads, about 6,900 unique TCR beta rearrangements.

The tumor samples were collected prior to definitive surgery or chemotherapy. Findings and limits, study-wide: Bulk tumor TCR sequencing gave no spatial information.

Assay: immunoSEQ multiplex PCR; the TCRdb copy retains only in-frame clones and omits some. Among approximately 2,600 clones, approximately 81% were seen once, and the ten largest hold over 7%. Comment on this clone: Its antigen is not identified.

The CDR3 is made up of 13 amino acids. Trimming removed 0 bases from V and 4 bases from J, with 6 bases in between. From germline, CDR1 is LNHDA and CDR2 SQIVND (reference sequence). The V gene is TRBV19, the J gene TRBJ1-1; D may be TRBD1 (5 bases). Specimen: tumor tissue. This clonotype was sampled from a human donor with high-grade serous ovarian cancer. The CDR3 DNA reads as TGTGCCAGTAGTATAGAGGGGGGCACTGAAGCTTTCTTT. Its translation: CASSIEGGTEAFF.